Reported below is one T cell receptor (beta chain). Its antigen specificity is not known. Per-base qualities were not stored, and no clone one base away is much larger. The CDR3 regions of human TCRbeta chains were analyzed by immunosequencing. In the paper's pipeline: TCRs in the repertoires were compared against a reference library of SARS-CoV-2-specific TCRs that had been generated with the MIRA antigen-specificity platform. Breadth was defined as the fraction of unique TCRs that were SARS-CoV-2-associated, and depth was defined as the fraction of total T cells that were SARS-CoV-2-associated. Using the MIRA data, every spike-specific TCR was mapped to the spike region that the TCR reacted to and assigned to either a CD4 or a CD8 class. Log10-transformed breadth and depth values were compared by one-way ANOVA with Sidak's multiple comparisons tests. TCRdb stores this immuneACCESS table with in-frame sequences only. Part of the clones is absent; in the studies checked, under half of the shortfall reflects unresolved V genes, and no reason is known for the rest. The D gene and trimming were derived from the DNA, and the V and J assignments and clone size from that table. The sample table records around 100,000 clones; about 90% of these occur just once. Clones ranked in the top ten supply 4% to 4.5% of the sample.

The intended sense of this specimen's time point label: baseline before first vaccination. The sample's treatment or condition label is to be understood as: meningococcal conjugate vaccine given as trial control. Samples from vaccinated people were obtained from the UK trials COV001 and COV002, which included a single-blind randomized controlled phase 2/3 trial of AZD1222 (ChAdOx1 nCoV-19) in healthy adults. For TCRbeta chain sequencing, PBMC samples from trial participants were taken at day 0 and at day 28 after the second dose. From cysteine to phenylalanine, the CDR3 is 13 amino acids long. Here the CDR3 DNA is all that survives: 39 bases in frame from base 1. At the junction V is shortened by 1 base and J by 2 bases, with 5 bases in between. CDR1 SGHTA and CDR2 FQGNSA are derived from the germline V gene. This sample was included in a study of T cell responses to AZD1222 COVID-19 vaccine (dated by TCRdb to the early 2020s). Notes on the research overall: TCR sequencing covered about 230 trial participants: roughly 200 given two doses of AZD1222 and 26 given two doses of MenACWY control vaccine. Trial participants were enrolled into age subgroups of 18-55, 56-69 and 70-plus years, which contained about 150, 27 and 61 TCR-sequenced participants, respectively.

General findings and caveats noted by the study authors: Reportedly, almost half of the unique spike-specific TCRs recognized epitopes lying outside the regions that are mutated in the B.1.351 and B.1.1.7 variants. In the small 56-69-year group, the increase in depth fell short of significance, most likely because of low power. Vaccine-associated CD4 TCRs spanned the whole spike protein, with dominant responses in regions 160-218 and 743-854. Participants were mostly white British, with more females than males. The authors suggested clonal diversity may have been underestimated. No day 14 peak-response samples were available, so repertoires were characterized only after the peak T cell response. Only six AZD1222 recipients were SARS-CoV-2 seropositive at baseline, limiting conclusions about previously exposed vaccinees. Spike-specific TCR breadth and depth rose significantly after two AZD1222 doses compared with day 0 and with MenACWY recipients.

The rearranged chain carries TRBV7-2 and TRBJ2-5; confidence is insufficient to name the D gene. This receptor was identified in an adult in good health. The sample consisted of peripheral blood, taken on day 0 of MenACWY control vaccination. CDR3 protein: CASSLVPQETQYF. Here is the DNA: TGTGCCAGCAGCTTAGTTCCTCAAGAGACCCAGTACTTC.